A selection of T cell receptor beta chains follows, all from one sample in a study of T cells in Graves' hyperthyroidism and ophthalmopathy. TCRdb re-derived calls from the multiplex PCR reads in MiXCR, one entry per CDR3 protein. Of around 490,000 distinct CDR3 sequences listed, around 20% are singletons. Specimen: blood. These receptors were taken from a man in his forties with Graves' ophthalmopathy. The CDR3 runs from the conserved cysteine through the conserved F or W. The D gene is left open where the match is weak. Not every row has a clone size; where given, it reads once, few, many or a size class.

DNA: TGCAGTGCCCCGGACAGGGCTCGGGAGACCCAGTACTTC
CDR3: CSAPDRARETQYF
size: many
V: TRBV20-1
J: TRBJ2-5
D: TRBD1

DNA: TGTGCCAGCAGTGAAGGAAGTAGCAATCAGCCCCAGCATTTT
CDR3: CASSEGSSNQPQHF
size: many
V: TRBV2
J: TRBJ1-5
D: .

DNA: TGTGCCAGCAGCTCACAGAGAGGGGGGAATCAGCCCCAGCATTTT
CDR3: CASSSQRGGNQPQHF
size: few
V: TRBV4-2
J: TRBJ1-5
D: .

DNA: TGCGCCAGCAGTGAGTCTCGGGACAGCTACGAGCAGTACTTC
CDR3: CASSESRDSYEQYF
size: .
V: TRBV10-2
J: TRBJ2-7
D: TRBD1

DNA: TGTGCCAGCAGCCCGGGGAGGGACAGGGCCTTTTCCTATGGCTACACCTTC
CDR3: CASSPGRDRAFSYGYTF
size: many
V: TRBV7-9
J: TRBJ1-2
D: TRBD1

DNA: TGTGCCAGCTCTCGGACTAGCGGGAGCCAGATCTACGAGCAGTACTTC
CDR3: CASSRTSGSQIYEQYF
size: .
V: TRBV18
J: TRBJ2-7
D: TRBD2

DNA: TGCAGTGCTAAGACTAGGAGCCCCTACGAGCAGTACTTC
CDR3: CSAKTRSPYEQYF
size: .
V: TRBV20-1
J: TRBJ2-7
D: .

DNA: TGCGCCAGCAGCGACAGGGACCCTGGCTATGGCTACACCTTC
CDR3: CASSDRDPGYGYTF
size: few
V: TRBV5-1
J: TRBJ1-2
D: TRBD1

DNA: TGCGCCAGCAGCCAAGATTGGGTCGTGAACACTGAAGCTTTCTTT
CDR3: CASSQDWVVNTEAFF
size: .
V: TRBV4-3
J: TRBJ1-1
D: .

DNA: TGTGCCAGTACCCCTGGTCTAGCGGGGGTTTTCACCGGGGAGCTGTTTTTT
CDR3: CASTPGLAGVFTGELFF
size: .
V: TRBV19
J: TRBJ2-2
D: TRBD2

DNA: TGTGCTTGGGGACCATCTACCTACGAGCAGTACTTC
CDR3: CAWGPSTYEQYF
size: many
V: TRBV30
J: TRBJ2-7
D: .

DNA: TGTGCCAGCAGCTCCCCGGGACTTGTACCCATATATTTT
CDR3: CASSSPGLVPIYF
size: .
V: TRBV13
J: TRBJ1-3
D: .

DNA: TGCAGTGCTAGATCTGACAGGGAAGCGACTGAAGCTTTCTTT
CDR3: CSARSDREATEAFF
size: many
V: TRBV20-1
J: TRBJ1-1
D: TRBD1

DNA: TGCAGTGCTACACAGACAGGAGAAAACGAGCAGTACTTC
CDR3: CSATQTGENEQYF
size: .
V: TRBV20-1
J: TRBJ2-7
D: .

DNA: TGCAGTGCCACAGGGCCGTTAACCGATCTACGTCGCCACAATGAGCAGTTCTTC
CDR3: CSATGPLTDLRRHNEQFF
size: .
V: TRBV20-1
J: TRBJ2-1
D: .

DNA: TGTGCCAGCAAAAGAGGTACCTCGGGCACCGGGGAGCTGTTTTTT
CDR3: CASKRGTSGTGELFF
size: few
V: TRBV7-8
J: TRBJ2-2
D: .

DNA: TGCAGTGCTCGCCGAAACAGGGGCGAGGGTGGCTACACCTTC
CDR3: CSARRNRGEGGYTF
size: .
V: TRBV20-1
J: TRBJ1-2
D: TRBD1

DNA: TGTGCCAGCAGCCTAAGCGGGGTACCGTACAATGAGCAGTTCTTC
CDR3: CASSLSGVPYNEQFF
size: many
V: TRBV7-3
J: TRBJ2-1
D: TRBD2

DNA: TGTGCCAGCAGTTACAGGACTAGCGGCGCCGGGGAGCTGTTTTTT
CDR3: CASSYRTSGAGELFF
size: .
V: TRBV7-8
J: TRBJ2-2
D: TRBD2

DNA: TGTGCCAGCTCACCCTCTCCTGCGGGGGATCGCTACGAGCAGTACTTC
CDR3: CASSPSPAGDRYEQYF
size: few
V: TRBV18
J: TRBJ2-7
D: TRBD2

DNA: TGTGCCAGCAGGGGGGCAGGGTTCAACTATGGCTACACCTTC
CDR3: CASRGAGFNYGYTF
size: .
V: TRBV27
J: TRBJ1-2
D: .

DNA: TGCAGCGCAGGAAGTCACGTCGGGGAGCTGTTTTTT
CDR3: CSAGSHVGELFF
size: few
V: TRBV29-1
J: TRBJ2-2
D: .